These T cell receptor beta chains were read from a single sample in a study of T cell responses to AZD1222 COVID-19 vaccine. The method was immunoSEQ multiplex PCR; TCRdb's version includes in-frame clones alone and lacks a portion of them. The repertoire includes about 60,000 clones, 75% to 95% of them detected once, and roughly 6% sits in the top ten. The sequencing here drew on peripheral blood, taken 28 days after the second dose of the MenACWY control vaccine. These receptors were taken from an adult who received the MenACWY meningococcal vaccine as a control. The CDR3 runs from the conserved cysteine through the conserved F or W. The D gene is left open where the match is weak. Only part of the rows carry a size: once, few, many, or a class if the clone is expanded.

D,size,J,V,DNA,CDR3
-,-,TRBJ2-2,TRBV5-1,TGCGCCAGCAGCTTGGAATCAGTGTCCGGGGAGCTGTTTTTT,CASSLESVSGELFF
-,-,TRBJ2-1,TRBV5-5,TGTGCCAGCAGCTTGGCGGGGAATGAGCAGTTCTTC,CASSLAGNEQFF
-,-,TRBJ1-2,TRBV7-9,TGTGCCAGCAGCTTAAGGGCGGGGGAAGGCTACACCTTC,CASSLRAGEGYTF
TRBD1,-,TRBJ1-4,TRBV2,TGTGCCAGCGTCCTACAGGGACAGGATAATGAAAAACTGTTTTTT,CASVLQGQDNEKLFF
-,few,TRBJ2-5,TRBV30,TGTGCCGGGGGCCGGGAACCAGGAGAGACCCAGTACTTC,CAGGREPGETQYF
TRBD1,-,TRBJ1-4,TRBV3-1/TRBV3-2,TGTGCCAGCAGTCGCGGACAGGTGGGGGAAAAACTGTTTTTT,CASSRGQVGEKLFF
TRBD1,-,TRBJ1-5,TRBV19,TGTGCCAGTAGTGCACTCGACAGGGGAAGCAATCAGCCCCAGCATTTT,CASSALDRGSNQPQHF
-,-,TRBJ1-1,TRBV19,TGTGCCAGTATGGTTTCTAGGGGCGTGATGAACACTGAAGCTTTCTTT,CASMVSRGVMNTEAFF
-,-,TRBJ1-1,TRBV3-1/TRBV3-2,TGTGCCAGCAGCCAGAGGGGCGTTAAGTGGGCTTTCTTT,CASSQRGVKWAFF
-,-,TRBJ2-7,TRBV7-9,TGTGCCAGCAGCTCGGGACCTCACTACGAGCAGTACTTC,CASSSGPHYEQYF
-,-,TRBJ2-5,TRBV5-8,TGTGCCAGCAGAAATACGAGGGCGCGAGAGACCCAGTACTTC,CASRNTRARETQYF
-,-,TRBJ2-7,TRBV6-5,TGTGCCAGCAGTTACTCCCTAGCTGGCGACGAGCAGTACTTC,CASSYSLAGDEQYF
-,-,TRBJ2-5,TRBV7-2,TGTGCCAGCAGCTTACCTGCCTTGTCCCAGTACTTC,CASSLPALSQYF
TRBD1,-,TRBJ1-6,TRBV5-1,TGCGCCAGCAGCTTGTCGCAGGGGGCCATTTTTTCACCCCTCCACTTT,CASSLSQGAIFSPLHF
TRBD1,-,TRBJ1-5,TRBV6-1,TGTGCCAGCAGTGAGACAGGGAGTTACCAGCCCCAGCATTTT,CASSETGSYQPQHF
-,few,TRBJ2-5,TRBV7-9,TGTGCCAGCAGCTTAGTCCAGGCTCAAGAGACCCAGTACTTC,CASSLVQAQETQYF
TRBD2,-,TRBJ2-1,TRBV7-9,TGTGCCAGCAGCTTAACTAGCGGGAGTTTTAATGAGCAGTTCTTC,CASSLTSGSFNEQFF
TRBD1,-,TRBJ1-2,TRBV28,TGTGCCAGCCGGACAGGCTTCTATGGCTACACCTTC,CASRTGFYGYTF
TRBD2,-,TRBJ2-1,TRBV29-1,TGCAGCGTTGCCGGGGGAACTAGCGGGAGGGCGCGGCAGTTCTTC,CSVAGGTSGRARQFF
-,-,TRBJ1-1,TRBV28,TGTGCCAGCAGTTTCCCCGCCAACACTGAAGCTTTCTTT,CASSFPANTEAFF
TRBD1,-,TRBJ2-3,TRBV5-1,TGCGCCAGCAGCTTGGGTGGGACAGGGTCGGGAGATACGCAGTATTTT,CASSLGGTGSGDTQYF
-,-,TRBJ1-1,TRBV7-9,TGTGCCAGCAGCTTAAGGACAGACCCGAACACTGAAGCTTTCTTT,CASSLRTDPNTEAFF
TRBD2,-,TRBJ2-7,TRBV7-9,TGTGCCAGCAGCTTCTGGCTAGCGGGAGGGTCGCCCCCCCACGAGCAGTACTTC,CASSFWLAGGSPPHEQYF
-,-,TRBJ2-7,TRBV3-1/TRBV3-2,TGTGCCAGCAGCCAAGATCCCACTAGCGAGCAGTACTTC,CASSQDPTSEQYF
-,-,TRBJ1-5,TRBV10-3,TGTGCCATCAGTGAAGGGGGGGGACAGCCCCAGCATTTT,CAISEGGGQPQHF
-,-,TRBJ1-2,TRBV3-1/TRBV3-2,TGTGCCAGCAGCCAAGAGACCGAGGGACTTGGGGACTATGGCTACACCTTC,CASSQETEGLGDYGYTF
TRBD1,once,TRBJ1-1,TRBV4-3,TGCGCCAGCAGCCTAGAACAGGGGGCGACTGAAGCTTTCTTT,CASSLEQGATEAFF
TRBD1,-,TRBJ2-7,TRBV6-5,TGTGCCAGCAGTTACGCTCTGACAGGGGGCAACGAGCAGTACTTC,CASSYALTGGNEQYF